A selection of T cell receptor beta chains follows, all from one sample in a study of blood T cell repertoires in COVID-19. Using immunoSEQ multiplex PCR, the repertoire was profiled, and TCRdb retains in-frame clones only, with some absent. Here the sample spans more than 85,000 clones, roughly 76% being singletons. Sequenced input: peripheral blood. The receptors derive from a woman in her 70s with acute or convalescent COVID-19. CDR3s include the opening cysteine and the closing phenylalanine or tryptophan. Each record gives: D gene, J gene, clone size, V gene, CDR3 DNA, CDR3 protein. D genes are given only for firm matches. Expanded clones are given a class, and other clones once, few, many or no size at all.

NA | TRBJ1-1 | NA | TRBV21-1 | TGTGCCAGCAGCCCCCGTTGGCTGGCTGAAGCTTTCTTT | CASSPRWLAEAFF
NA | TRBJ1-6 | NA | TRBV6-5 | TGTGCCAGCAGTTGGCGCCAGGGCAGTCATTCACCCCTCCACTTT | CASSWRQGSHSPLHF
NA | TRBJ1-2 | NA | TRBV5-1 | TGCGCCAGCAGCGATATCGGTGCGGGTACCCTCCAAGGTGGCTACACCTTC | CASSDIGAGTLQGGYTF
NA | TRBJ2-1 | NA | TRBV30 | TGTGCCTGGAGTGTAAAGGGGGTTGTTAGGAATGAGCAGTTCTTC | CAWSVKGVVRNEQFF
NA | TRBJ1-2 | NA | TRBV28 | TGTGCCAGCAGTGGCTACAGAGTTGGCTACACCTTC | CASSGYRVGYTF
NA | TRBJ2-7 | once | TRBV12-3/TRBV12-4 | TGTGCCAGCAGACTAGGGGGCGAGCAGTACTTC | CASRLGGEQYF
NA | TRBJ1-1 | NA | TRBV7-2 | TGTGCCAGCAGCTTAGAAGGACATACGAACACTGAAGCTTTCTTT | CASSLEGHTNTEAFF
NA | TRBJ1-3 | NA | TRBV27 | TGTGCCAGCAGTTTCGTTAGGACAGCTCCTGGAAACACCATATATTTT | CASSFVRTAPGNTIYF
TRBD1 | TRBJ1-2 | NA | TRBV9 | TGTGCCAGCAGCACAACCGGGACAGGGGTGACGGGTTATCGTGGCTACACCTTC | CASSTTGTGVTGYRGYTF
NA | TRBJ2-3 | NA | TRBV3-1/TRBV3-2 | TGTGCCAGCAGCCAAGTAGCACCGGGACTTAGCACAGATACGCAGTATTTT | CASSQVAPGLSTDTQYF
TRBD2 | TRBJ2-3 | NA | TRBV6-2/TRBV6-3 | TGTGCCAGCAGTTACCCGACTAGCGGGAGTCCAGATACGCAGTATTTT | CASSYPTSGSPDTQYF
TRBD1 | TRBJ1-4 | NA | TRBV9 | TGTGCCAGCAGCGCAGGGACAGTTGGGGCCGGGAAACTGTTTTTT | CASSAGTVGAGKLFF
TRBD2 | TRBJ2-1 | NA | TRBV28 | TGTGCCAGCAGTCTAGCGGGAAGAGGTAACAATGAGCAGTTCTTC | CASSLAGRGNNEQFF
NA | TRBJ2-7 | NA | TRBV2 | TGTGCCAGCAGAGAAACTAGCTCCTACGAGCAGTACTTC | CASRETSSYEQYF
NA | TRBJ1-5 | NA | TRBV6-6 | TGTGCCAGCAGTTACGGGGCGGGGAATAGCAATCAGCCCCAGCATTTT | CASSYGAGNSNQPQHF
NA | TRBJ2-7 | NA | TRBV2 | TGTGCCAGCACCGGAGAGCTCTTGGAGCAGTACTTC | CASTGELLEQYF
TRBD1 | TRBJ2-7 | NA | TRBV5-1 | TGCGCCAGCAGCTTGGGTACCGGGACAGGGGTCCCCTACGAGCAGTACTTC | CASSLGTGTGVPYEQYF
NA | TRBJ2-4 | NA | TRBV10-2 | TGCGCCAGCCAGAGGGGTTGGGGGCAGATAATTAACATTCAGTACTTC | CASQRGWGQIINIQYF
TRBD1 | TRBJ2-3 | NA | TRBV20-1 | TGCAGTGCTGGTGGACAGGGAGTAACAGATACGCAGTATTTT | CSAGGQGVTDTQYF
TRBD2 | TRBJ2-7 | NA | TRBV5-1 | TGCGCCAGCAGCTTGCCCACAGATCTACTAGCGTTCAGCTCCTACGAGCAGTACTTC | CASSLPTDLLAFSSYEQYF
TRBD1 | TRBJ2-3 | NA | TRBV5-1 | TGCGCCAGCAGCCCACGGGACAGGTTTGATACGCAGTATTTT | CASSPRDRFDTQYF
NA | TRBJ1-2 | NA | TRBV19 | TGTGCCAGTAGTAACTATTGGGGCTACACCTTC | CASSNYWGYTF
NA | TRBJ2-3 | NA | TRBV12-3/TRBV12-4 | TGTGCCAGCAGTTTGGGGAGAGATACGCAGTATTTT | CASSLGRDTQYF
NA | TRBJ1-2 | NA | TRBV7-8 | TGTGCCAGCAGCTTAGAGGGGTCGTGGTATGGCTACACCTTC | CASSLEGSWYGYTF